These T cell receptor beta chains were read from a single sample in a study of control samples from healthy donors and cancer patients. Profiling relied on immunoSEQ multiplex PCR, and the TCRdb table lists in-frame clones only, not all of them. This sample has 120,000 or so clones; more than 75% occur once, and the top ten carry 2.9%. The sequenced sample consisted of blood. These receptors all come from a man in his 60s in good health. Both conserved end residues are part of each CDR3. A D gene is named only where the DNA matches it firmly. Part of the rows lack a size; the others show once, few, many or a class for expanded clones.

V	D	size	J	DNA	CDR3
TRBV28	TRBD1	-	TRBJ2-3	TGTGCCAGCAGTTCTCCCTCCGGGACAGGGGGTGCAGATACGCAGTATTTT	CASSSPSGTGGADTQYF
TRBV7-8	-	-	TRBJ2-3	TGTGCCAGCAGCTTTGCGGGACGCACAGATACGCAGTATTTT	CASSFAGRTDTQYF
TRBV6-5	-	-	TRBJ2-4	TGTGCCAGCAGTATGACAGACTCCAAAAACATTCAGTACTTC	CASSMTDSKNIQYF
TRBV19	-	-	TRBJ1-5	TGTGCCAGTAGTATTTTGGGTATCAATCAGCCCCAGCATTTT	CASSILGINQPQHF
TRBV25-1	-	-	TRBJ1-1	TGTTTCCGGGACACTGAAGCTTTCTTT	CFRDTEAFF
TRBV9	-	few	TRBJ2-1	TGTGCCAGCAGCGTAGGGGTCGGGAGCTACAATGAGCAGTTCTTC	CASSVGVGSYNEQFF
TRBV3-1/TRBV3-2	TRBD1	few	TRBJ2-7	TGTGCCAGCAGCCGCCAGCCGGGACAGGGGTACGAGCAGTACTTC	CASSRQPGQGYEQYF
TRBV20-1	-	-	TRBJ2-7	TGCAGTGCCCCTACCCTGGAGGAGCAGTACTTC	CSAPTLEEQYF
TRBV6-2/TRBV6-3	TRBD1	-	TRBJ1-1	TGTGCCAGCAGTGGACAGGGGGCCCGGACTGAAGCTTTCTTT	CASSGQGARTEAFF
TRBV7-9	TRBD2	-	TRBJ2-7	TGTGCCAGCAGCTTTAGCGGGGCAAGCTCCTACGAGCAGTACTTC	CASSFSGASSYEQYF
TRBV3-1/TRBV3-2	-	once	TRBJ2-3	TGTGCCAGCAGCCAAGGGCTAACCACAGATACGCAGTATTTT	CASSQGLTTDTQYF
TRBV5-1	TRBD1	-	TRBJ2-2	TGCGCCAGCAGCCATGGACAGGGAATCACCGGGGAGCTGTTTTTT	CASSHGQGITGELFF
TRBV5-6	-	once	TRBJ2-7	TGTGCCAGCAGCTTGGACAGATCCTACGAGCAGTACTTC	CASSLDRSYEQYF
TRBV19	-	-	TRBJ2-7	TGTGCCAGTAGGAAGAAGGGGACCAACGAGCAGTACTTC	CASRKKGTNEQYF
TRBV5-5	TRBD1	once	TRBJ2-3	TGTGCCAGCAGCTTGCAGATAGCAGGGGGTACCTTCACAGATACGCAGTATTTT	CASSLQIAGGTFTDTQYF
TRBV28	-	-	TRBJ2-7	TGTGCCAGCAGTTTAAAGGGAATCGGCGAGCAGTACTTC	CASSLKGIGEQYF
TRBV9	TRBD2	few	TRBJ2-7	TGTGCCAGCAGCGTAGCGGCTAGCGGGGGCCTCTACGAGCAGTACTTC	CASSVAASGGLYEQYF
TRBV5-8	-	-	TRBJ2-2	TGTGCCAGCAGCTGGGACGGCATGAACACCGGGGAGCTGTTTTTT	CASSWDGMNTGELFF
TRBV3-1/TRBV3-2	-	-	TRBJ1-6	TGTGCCAGCAGCCAAGGATGGGGGAATGAGCCCCTCCACTTT	CASSQGWGNEPLHF
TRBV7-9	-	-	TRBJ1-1	TGTGCCAGCAGCTTAGATACGAACACTGAAGCTTTCTTT	CASSLDTNTEAFF
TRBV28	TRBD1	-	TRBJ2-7	TGTGCCAGCAGTAAGGACAGGTACTTCTACGAGCAGTACTTC	CASSKDRYFYEQYF
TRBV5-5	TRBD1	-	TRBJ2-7	TGTGCCAGCAGCCGTCCGGGACAGGGGCCCTACGAGCAGTACTTC	CASSRPGQGPYEQYF
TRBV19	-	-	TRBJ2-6	TGTGCCGCGGGTTACTCTGGGGCCAACGTCCTGACTTTC	CAAGYSGANVLTF
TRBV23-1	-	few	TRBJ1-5	TGCGCCAGCAGACTACAGCAATGGGTGCCCCAGCATTTT	CASRLQQWVPQHF
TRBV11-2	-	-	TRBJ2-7	TGTGCCAGCAGCTTAGATCTTCCCCCCTACGAGCAGTACTTC	CASSLDLPPYEQYF
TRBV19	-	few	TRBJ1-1	TGTGCCAGTAAAGGGAACACTGAAGCTTTCTTT	CASKGNTEAFF
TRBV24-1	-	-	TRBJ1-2	TGTGCCACTCAGAAGGGGGAAAACTATGGCTACACCTTC	CATQKGENYGYTF
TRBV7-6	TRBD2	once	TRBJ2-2	TGTGCCAGCAGACCGGGACTACGTGGCGCCGGGGAGCTGTTTTTT	CASRPGLRGAGELFF
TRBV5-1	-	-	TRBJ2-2	TGCGCCAGCAACCCGAGGGGGGCAACCACCGGGGAGCTGTTTTTT	CASNPRGATTGELFF
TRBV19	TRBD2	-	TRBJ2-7	TGTGCCAGTAGTATAGAAACTAGCGGGGCCTACGAGCAGTACTTC	CASSIETSGAYEQYF
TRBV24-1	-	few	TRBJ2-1	TGTGCCAGCCAGACAGAGAACAATGAGCAGTTCTTC	CASQTENNEQFF
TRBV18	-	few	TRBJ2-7	TGTGCCAGCTCACCACGGGTGGGGGTAGGAGACGAGCAGTACTTC	CASSPRVGVGDEQYF
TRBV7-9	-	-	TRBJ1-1	TGTGCCAGCAGCGAGATGATCAACACTGAAGCTTTCTTT	CASSEMINTEAFF
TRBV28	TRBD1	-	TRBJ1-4	TGTGCCAGCAGGGGGACAGGGGGTCAAGAAAAACTGTTTTTT	CASRGTGGQEKLFF